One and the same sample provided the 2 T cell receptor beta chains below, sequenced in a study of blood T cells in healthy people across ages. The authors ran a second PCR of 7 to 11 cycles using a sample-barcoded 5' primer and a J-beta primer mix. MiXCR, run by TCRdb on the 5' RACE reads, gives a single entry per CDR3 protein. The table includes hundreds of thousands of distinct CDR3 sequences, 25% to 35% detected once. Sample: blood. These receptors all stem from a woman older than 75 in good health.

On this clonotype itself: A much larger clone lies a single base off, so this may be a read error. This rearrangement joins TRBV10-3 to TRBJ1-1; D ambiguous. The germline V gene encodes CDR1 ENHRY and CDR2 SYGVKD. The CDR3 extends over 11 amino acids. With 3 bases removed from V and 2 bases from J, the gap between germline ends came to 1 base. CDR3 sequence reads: CAISDNTEAFF. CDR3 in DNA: TGTGCCATCAGTGATAACACTGAAGCTTTCTTT.

CDR3 in amino acids: CASSHLTGGGTGELFF. The DNA for the CDR3 is TGTGCCAGCAGCCACTTGACAGGGGGAGGTACCGGGGAGCTGTTTTTT. The chain links TRBV7-6 to TRBJ2-2, with 9 bases that match TRBD1. Unmatched junction bases numbered 9, after V lost 5 bases and J lost 5 bases. CDR1 SGHVS and CDR2 FNYEAQ come from the germline V gene. This CDR3 region has 16 residues. Based on the CDR3 plus reference TRBV7-6 and TRBJ2-2, the full variable domain is GAGVSQSPRYKVTKRGQDVALRCDPISGHVSLYWYRQALGQGPEFLTYFNYEAQQDKSGLPNDRFSAERPEGSISTLTIQRTEQRDSAMYRCASSHLTGGGTGELFFGEGSRLTVL.